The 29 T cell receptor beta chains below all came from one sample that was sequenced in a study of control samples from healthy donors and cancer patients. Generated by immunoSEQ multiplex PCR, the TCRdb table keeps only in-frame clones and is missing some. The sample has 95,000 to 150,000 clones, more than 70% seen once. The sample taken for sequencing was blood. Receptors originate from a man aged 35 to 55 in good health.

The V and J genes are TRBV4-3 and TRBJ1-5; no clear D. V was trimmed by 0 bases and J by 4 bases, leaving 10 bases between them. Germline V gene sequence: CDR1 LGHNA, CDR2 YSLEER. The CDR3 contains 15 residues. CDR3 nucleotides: TGCGCCAGCAGCCAAGATTTTGGCATTAATCAGCCCCAGCATTTT. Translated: CASSQDFGINQPQHF.

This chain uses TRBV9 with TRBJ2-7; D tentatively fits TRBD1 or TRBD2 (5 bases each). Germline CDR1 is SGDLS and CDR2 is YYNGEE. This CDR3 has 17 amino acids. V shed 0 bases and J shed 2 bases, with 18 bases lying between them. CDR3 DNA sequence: TGTGCCAGCAGCGTAGTAGAGGGGCGCCCCTCTACCTACGAGCAGTACTTC. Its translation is CASSVVEGRPSTYEQYF.

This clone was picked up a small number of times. CDR3 nucleotides: TGTGCCAGCAGCCTGGGACGAGCCAAAAACATTCAGTACTTC. As protein: CASSLGRAKNIQYF. The gene calls are TRBV5-6 and TRBJ2-4; D may correspond to TRBD1 or TRBD2 (5 bases each). Trimming left V 4 bases short and J 0 bases short, with 8 bases between. CDR3 size: 14 residues. CDR1 and CDR2 (germline): SGHDT, YYEEEE.

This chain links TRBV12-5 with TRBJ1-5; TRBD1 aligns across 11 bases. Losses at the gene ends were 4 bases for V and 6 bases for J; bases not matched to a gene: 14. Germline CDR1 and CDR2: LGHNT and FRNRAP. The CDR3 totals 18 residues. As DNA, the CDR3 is TGTGCTAGTGGTTCACCCTCTGCCGGGACAGGGGGGTCTCAGCCCCAGCATTTT. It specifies CASGSPSAGTGGSQPQHF.

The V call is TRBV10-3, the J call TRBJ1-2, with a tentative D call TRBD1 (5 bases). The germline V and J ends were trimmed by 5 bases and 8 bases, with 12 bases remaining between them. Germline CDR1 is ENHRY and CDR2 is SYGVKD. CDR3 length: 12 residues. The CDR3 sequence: CAISFRDGGYTF. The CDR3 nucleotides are TGTGCCATCAGTTTCCGGGACGGCGGCTACACCTTC.

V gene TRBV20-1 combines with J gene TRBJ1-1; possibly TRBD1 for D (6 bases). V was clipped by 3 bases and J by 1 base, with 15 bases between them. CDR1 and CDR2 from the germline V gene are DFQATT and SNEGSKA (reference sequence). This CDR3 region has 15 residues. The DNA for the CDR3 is TGCAGTGCTAGTCACCCAGGGGTGGGGAACACTGAAGCTTTCTTT. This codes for CSASHPGVGNTEAFF.

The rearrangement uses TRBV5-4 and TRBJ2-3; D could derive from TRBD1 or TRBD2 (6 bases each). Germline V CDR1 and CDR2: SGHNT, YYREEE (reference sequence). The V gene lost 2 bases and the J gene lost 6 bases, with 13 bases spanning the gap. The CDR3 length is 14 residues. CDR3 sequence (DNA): TGTGCCAGCAGCTTCGGAGGGGGGAAGGATACGCAGTATTTT. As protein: CASSFGGGKDTQYF.

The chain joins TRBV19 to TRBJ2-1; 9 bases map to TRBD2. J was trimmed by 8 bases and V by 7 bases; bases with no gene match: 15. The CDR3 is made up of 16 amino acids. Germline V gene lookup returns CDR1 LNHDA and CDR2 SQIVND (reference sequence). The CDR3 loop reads CASTIFWTSVFDEQFF. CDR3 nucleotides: TGTGCCAGTACCATATTCTGGACTAGCGTTTTCGATGAGCAGTTCTTC.

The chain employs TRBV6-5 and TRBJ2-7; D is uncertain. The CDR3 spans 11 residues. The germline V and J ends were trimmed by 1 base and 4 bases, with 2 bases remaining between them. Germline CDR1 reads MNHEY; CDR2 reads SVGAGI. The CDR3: CASSYLYEQYF. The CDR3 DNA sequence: TGTGCCAGCAGTTACTTGTACGAGCAGTACTTC.

CDR3 in DNA: TGCGCCAGCAGCTCGGGACTAGCGGGGGAGACCCAGTACTTC. Its translation: CASSSGLAGETQYF. The chain employs TRBV5-1 and TRBJ2-5, with TRBD2 identical over 13 bases. The CDR3 runs 14 residues. The junction had 1 base not matched to a gene; V was cut back by 3 bases and J by 5 bases. From germline, CDR1 is SGHRS and CDR2 YFSETQ.

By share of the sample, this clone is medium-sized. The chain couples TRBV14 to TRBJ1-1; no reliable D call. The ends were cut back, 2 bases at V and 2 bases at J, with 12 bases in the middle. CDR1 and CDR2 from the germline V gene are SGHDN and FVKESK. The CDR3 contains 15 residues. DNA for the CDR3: TGTGCCAGCAGCCAATGGTCCGGGTTCAACACTGAAGCTTTCTTT. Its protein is CASSQWSGFNTEAFF.

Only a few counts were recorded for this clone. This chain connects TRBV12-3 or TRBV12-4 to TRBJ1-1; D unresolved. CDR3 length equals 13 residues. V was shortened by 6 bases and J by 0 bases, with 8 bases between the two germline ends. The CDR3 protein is CASRITVNTEAFF. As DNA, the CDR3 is TGTGCCAGCAGGATAACTGTGAACACTGAAGCTTTCTTT.

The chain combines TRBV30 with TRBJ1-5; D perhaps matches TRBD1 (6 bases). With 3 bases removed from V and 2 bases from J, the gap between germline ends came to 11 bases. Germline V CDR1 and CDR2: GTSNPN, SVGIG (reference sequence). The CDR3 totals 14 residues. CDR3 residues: CAWSRNRGNQPQHF. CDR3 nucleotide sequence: TGTGCCTGGAGCCGAAACAGGGGCAATCAGCCCCAGCATTTT.

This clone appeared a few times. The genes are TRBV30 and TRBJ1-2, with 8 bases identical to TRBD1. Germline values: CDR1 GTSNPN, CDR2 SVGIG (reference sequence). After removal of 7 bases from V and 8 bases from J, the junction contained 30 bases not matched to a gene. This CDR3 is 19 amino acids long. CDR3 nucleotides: TGTGCCTCCAGCTCCCGGATGCAGAGTCGACTCGGCCGACAGGGGGGCTACACCTTC. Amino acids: CASSSRMQSRLGRQGGYTF.

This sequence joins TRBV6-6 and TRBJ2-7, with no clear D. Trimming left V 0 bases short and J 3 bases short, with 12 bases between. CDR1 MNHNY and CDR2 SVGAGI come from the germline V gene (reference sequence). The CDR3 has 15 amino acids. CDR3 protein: CASSYSKDRVYEQYF. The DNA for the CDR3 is TGTGCCAGCAGTTACTCGAAGGATCGAGTCTACGAGCAGTACTTC.

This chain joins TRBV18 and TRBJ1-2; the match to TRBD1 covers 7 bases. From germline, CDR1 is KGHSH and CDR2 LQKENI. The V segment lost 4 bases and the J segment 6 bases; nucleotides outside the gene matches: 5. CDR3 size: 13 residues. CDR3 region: CASSQDRRDGYTF. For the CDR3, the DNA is TGTGCCAGCTCACAGGACAGGCGAGATGGCTACACCTTC.

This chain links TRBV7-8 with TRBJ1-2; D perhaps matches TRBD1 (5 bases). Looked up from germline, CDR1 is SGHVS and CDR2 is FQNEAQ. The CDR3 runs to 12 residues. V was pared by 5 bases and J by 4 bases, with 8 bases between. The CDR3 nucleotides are TGTGCCAGCAGCCGCGACAGCTATGGCTACACCTTC. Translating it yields CASSRDSYGYTF.

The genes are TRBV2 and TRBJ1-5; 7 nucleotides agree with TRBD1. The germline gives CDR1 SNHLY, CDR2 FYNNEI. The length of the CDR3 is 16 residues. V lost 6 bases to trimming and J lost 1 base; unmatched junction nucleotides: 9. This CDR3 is CASSHRGQTSNQPQHF. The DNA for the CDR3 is TGTGCCAGCAGCCATAGGGGACAGACGAGCAATCAGCCCCAGCATTTT.

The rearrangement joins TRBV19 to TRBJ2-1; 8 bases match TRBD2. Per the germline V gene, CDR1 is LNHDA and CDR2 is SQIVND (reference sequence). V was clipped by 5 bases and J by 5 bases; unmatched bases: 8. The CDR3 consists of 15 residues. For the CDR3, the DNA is TGTGCCAGTAGTGAGCGGCGGGGGGTAAACAATGAGCAGTTCTTC. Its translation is CASSERRGVNNEQFF.

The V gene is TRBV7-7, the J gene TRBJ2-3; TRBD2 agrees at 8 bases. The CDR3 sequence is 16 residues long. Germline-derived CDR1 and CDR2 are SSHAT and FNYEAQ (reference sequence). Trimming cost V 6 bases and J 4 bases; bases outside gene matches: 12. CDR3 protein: CASRPLAGGQPDTQYF. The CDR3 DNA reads TGTGCCAGCAGGCCTCTGGCGGGGGGCCAACCAGATACGCAGTATTTT.

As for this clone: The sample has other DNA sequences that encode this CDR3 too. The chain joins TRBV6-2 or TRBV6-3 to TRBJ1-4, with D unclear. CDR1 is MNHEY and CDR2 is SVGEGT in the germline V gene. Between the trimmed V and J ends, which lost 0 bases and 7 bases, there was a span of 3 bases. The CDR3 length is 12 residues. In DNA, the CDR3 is TGTGCCAGCAGTTACTCCTCTGAAAAACTGTTTTTT. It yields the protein CASSYSSEKLFF.

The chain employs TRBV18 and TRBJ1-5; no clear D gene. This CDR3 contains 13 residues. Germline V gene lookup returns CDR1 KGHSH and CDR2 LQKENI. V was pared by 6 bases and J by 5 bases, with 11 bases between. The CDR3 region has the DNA TGTGCCAGCTCGCCCGGATCCGATCAGCCCCAGCATTTT. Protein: CASSPGSDQPQHF.

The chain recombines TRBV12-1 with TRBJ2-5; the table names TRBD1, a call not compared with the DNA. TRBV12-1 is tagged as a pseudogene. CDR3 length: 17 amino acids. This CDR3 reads CASSFDFRGESQETQYF. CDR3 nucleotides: TGTGCCAGCAGCTTTGATTTCAGGGGGGAGAGCCAAGAGACCCAGTACTTC.

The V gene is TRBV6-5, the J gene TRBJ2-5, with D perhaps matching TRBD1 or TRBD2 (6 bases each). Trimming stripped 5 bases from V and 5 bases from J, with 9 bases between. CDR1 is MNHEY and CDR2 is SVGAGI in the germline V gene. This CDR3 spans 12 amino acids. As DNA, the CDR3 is TGTGCCAGCAGTCACGGGGGCGAGACCCAGTACTTC. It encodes CASSHGGETQYF.

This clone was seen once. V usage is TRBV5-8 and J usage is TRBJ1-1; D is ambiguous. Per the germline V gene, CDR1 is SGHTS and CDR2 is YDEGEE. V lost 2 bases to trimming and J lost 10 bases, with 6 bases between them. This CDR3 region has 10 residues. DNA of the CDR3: TGTGCCAGCAGCTTCTCGCGAGCTTTCTTT. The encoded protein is CASSFSRAFF.

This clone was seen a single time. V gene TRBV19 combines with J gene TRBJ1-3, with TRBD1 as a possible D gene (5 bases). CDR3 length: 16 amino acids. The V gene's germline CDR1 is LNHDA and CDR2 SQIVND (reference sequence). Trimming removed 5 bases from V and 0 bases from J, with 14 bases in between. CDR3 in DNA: TGTGCCAGTAGTCCCTGGGACGTTAACTCTGGAAACACCATATATTTT. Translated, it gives CASSPWDVNSGNTIYF.

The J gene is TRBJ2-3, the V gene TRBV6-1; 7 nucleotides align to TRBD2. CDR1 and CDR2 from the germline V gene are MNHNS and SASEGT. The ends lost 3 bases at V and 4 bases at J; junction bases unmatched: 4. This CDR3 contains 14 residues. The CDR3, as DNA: TGTGCCAGCAGTGAGGGGACTATCTCAGATACGCAGTATTTT. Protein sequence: CASSEGTISDTQYF.

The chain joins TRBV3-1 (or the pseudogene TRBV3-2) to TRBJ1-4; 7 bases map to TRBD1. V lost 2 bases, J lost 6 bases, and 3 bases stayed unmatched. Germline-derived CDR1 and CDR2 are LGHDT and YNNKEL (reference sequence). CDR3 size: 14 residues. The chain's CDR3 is CASSQSTGYEKLFF. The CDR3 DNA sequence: TGTGCCAGCAGCCAATCGACAGGGTATGAAAAACTGTTTTTT.

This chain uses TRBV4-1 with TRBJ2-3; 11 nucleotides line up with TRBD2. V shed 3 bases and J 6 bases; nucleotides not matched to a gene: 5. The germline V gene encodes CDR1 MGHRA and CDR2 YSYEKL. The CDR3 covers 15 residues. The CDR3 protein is CASSQLAGGSDTQYF. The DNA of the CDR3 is TGCGCCAGCAGCCAGCTAGCGGGGGGTTCCGATACGCAGTATTTT.